These 2 T cell receptor beta chains were all obtained from the same sample, sequenced in a study of OX40 agonist ivuxolimab in advanced cancers. Some clones are missing from TCRdb's copy, which holds only in-frame ones; the method was immunoSEQ multiplex PCR. The sample yields about 36,000 clones, 74% seen once. The specimen comprised CD4+ or CD8+ T cells sorted from blood, sampled in a trial of the OX40 agonist ivuxolimab. These receptor sequences come from an adult with an advanced solid tumor such as melanoma, head and neck, liver or kidney cancer.

This chain connects TRBV4-1 to TRBJ2-5, with TRBD2 matching over 11 bases. This CDR3 is 16 amino acids long. The ends lost 4 bases at V and 4 bases at J; junction bases unmatched: 8. Looked up from germline, CDR1 is MGHRA and CDR2 is YSYEKL. The CDR3 bases are TGCGCCAGCAGCCTCCTTAGCGGGGGGGCCGTAGAGACCCAGTACTTC. This sequence encodes CASSLLSGGAVETQYF.

This clone was seen only once. The CDR3 spells CASSYSSDRRNTIYF. DNA of the CDR3: TGTGCCAGCAGTTACTCATCGGACAGACGAAACACCATATATTTT. The J gene is TRBJ1-3, the V gene TRBV6-5; tentative D call: TRBD1 (6 bases). The CDR3 has 15 residues. Trimming cost V 0 bases and J 5 bases, with 11 bases left between them. The germline V gene has CDR1 MNHEY and CDR2 SVGAGI.